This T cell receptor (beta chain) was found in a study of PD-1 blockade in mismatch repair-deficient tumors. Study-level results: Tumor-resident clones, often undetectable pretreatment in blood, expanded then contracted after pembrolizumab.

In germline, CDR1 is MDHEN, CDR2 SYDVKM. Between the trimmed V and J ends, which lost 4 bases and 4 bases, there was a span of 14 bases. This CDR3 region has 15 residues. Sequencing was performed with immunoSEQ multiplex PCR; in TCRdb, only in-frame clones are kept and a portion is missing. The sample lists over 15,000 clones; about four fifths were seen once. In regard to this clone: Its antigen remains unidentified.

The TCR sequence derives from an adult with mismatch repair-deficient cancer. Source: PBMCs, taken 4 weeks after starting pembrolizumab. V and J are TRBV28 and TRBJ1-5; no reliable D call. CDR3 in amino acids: CASSSMAGANQPQHF. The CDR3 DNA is TGTGCCAGCAGTTCAATGGCGGGTGCTAATCAGCCCCAGCATTTT. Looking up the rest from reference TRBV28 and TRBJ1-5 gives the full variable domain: DVKVTQSSRYLVKRTGEKVFLECVQDMDHENMFWYRQDPGLGLRLIYFSYDVKMKEKGDIPEGYSVSREKKERFSLILESASTNQTSMYLCASSSMAGANQPQHFGDGTRLSIL.